The 27 T cell receptor beta chains presented below share a single source sample, sequenced in a study of control samples from healthy donors and cancer patients. The protocol was immunoSEQ multiplex PCR, while the TCRdb copy is restricted to in-frame clones and leaves out a portion. Of roughly 100,000 clones listed, about 83% are singletons. Specimen: blood. The receptors were sampled from a woman between 45 and 60 years old in good health.

This chain links TRBV15 with TRBJ2-7; 7 nucleotides agree with TRBD1. After removal of 2 bases from V and 5 bases from J, the junction contained 6 bases not matched to a gene. CDR3 size: 14 residues. Looked up from germline, CDR1 is LNHNV and CDR2 is YYDKDF (reference sequence). CDR3 residues: CATSRWTGGDEQYF. The CDR3, as DNA: TGTGCCACCAGCAGATGGACAGGCGGCGACGAGCAGTACTTC.

This chain links TRBV28 with TRBJ1-5; no reliable D call. Per germline, CDR1 MDHEN and CDR2 SYDVKM. This CDR3 comprises 13 residues. V gave up 7 bases and J gave up 3 bases, with 10 bases separating them. This chain's CDR3 is CASKSQLNQPQHF. In DNA, the CDR3 is TGTGCCAGCAAATCCCAGCTCAATCAGCCCCAGCATTTT. Full variable domain (rest looked up from reference TRBV28 and TRBJ1-5): DVKVTQSSRYLVKRTGEKVFLECVQDMDHENMFWYRQDPGLGLRLIYFSYDVKMKEKGDIPEGYSVSREKKERFSLILESASTNQTSMYLCASKSQLNQPQHFGDGTRLSIL.

The chain uses TRBV11-2 and TRBJ2-7; TRBD2 might be the D (6 bases). V dropped 1 base and J dropped 2 bases, with 12 bases sitting between them. The CDR3 contains 15 residues. Germline CDR1 and CDR2: SGHAT and FQNNGV. The CDR3 DNA sequence: TGTGCCAGCAGCTTAGTCGGCCCGGGGGCCTACGAGCAGTACTTC. Translating gives CASSLVGPGAYEQYF.

This sequence joins TRBV5-6 and TRBJ1-5; 8 nucleotides match TRBD1. The CDR3 loop spans 14 amino acids. Trimming removed 4 bases from V and 8 bases from J; junction bases left unmatched: 8. Per the germline V gene, CDR1 is SGHDT and CDR2 is YYEEEE. The CDR3 region is CASSGGAGGEPQHF. CDR3 nucleotide sequence: TGTGCCAGCAGCGGGGGGGCAGGGGGCGAGCCCCAGCATTTT.

V is TRBV2 and J is TRBJ1-5, with 8 bases matching TRBD1. V trimming: 5 bases; J trimming: 7 bases; junction bases outside the gene matches: 10. Germline V gene data show CDR1 as SNHLY and CDR2 as FYNNEI. The CDR3 is 15 amino acids. The CDR3 loop is CASSRYQGAGQPQHF. DNA of the CDR3: TGTGCCAGCAGTAGGTACCAGGGGGCAGGACAGCCCCAGCATTTT.

This chain connects TRBV30 to TRBJ2-3; D may be TRBD2 (6 bases). The length of the CDR3 is 16 residues. In germline, CDR1 is GTSNPN, CDR2 SVGIG (reference sequence). Between the trimmed V and J ends, which lost 0 bases and 2 bases, there was a span of 15 bases. CDR3 in DNA: TGTGCCTGGAGTGTAAAAAGACGGGAGACCACAGATACGCAGTATTTT. It codes for CAWSVKRRETTDTQYF. The full variable domain, in which reference TRBV30 and TRBJ2-3 provide the parts outside the CDR3, is SQTIHQWPATLVQPVGSPLSLECTVEGTSNPNLYWYRQAAGRGLQLLFYSVGIGQISSEVPQNLSASRPQDRQFILSSKKLLLSDSGFYLCAWSVKRRETTDTQYFGPGTRLTVL.

The V gene is TRBV19, the J gene TRBJ2-2; the D is unclear. The CDR3 is 14 residues long. Germline values: CDR1 LNHDA, CDR2 SQIVND (reference sequence). Trimming shortened V by 2 bases and J by 1 base, and 5 bases separated the two germline ends. The CDR3 DNA is TGTGCCAGTAGTATAATCAGGAACACCGGGGAGCTGTTTTTT. Its translation: CASSIIRNTGELFF.

The chain uses TRBV7-9 and TRBJ1-5, with a possible D match to TRBD1 (5 bases). V dropped 6 bases and J dropped 5 bases, with 14 bases sitting between them. This CDR3 is built from 14 residues. The V gene's germline CDR1 is SEHNR and CDR2 FQNEAQ (reference sequence). CDR3: CASSQAGGHQPQHF. The CDR3 DNA reads as TGTGCCAGCAGTCAGGCGGGGGGACATCAGCCCCAGCATTTT.

J is TRBJ1-6 and V is TRBV21-1; the tabulated D call, TRBD1, remains unverified against the DNA. TRBV21-1 is a pseudogene. The CDR3 extends over 16 amino acids. The CDR3 DNA reads TGTGCCAGCAGCAAAGACAGCTCCTGGTATAATTCACCCCTCCACTTT. Encoded protein: CASSKDSSWYNSPLHF.

The genes are TRBV18 and TRBJ1-3; D perhaps matches TRBD1 (5 bases). The CDR3 runs 17 residues. Germline lookup yields CDR1 KGHSH and CDR2 LQKENI. The V and J ends lost 6 bases and 0 bases respectively, with 18 bases between them. This CDR3 reads CASSPGAGKSSGNTIYF. CDR3 bases: TGTGCCAGCTCCCCCGGGGCAGGAAAAAGCTCTGGAAACACCATATATTTT. Together with reference TRBV18 and TRBJ1-3, the CDR3 gives the full variable domain: NAGVMQNPRHLVRRRGQEARLRCSPMKGHSHVYWYRQLPEEGLKFMVYLQKENIIDESGMPKERFSAEFPKEGPSILRIQQVVRGDSAAYFCASSPGAGKSSGNTIYFGEGSWLTVV.

For this clone: This CDR3 is also generated by other DNA sequences in the sample. The CDR3 DNA follows: TGTGCCATCAGTGGAGTCTACAGCACAGATACGCAGTATTTT. It codes for CAISGVYSTDTQYF. The chain recombines TRBV10-3 with TRBJ2-3; D remains unclear. The CDR3 sequence is 14 residues long. V shed 4 bases and J shed 0 bases, with 8 bases lying between them. Germline CDR1 ENHRY, CDR2 SYGVKD.

This rearrangement joins TRBV13 to TRBJ1-1, with D perhaps matching TRBD1 (6 bases). V lost 5 bases and J 4 bases, leaving 8 bases between the germline ends. The CDR3 consists of 12 residues. CDR1 is PRHDT and CDR2 is FYEKMQ in the germline V gene (reference sequence). DNA of the CDR3: TGTGCCAGCAGCCCGGGGGCCACTGAAGCTTTCTTT. It codes for CASSPGATEAFF.

The chain employs TRBV7-9 and TRBJ1-1; D is unclear. CDR1 is SEHNR and CDR2 is FQNEAQ in the germline V gene (reference sequence). The V end lost 0 bases, the J end lost 1 base, and 6 bases lay between the germline ends. This CDR3 is 14 amino acids long. This CDR3 is CASSLAMENTEAFF. The CDR3 coding sequence is TGTGCCAGCAGCTTAGCGATGGAGAACACTGAAGCTTTCTTT.

The V call is TRBV19, the J call TRBJ1-6, with D hard to call. CDR3 size: 12 residues. Between the trimmed V and J ends, which lost 4 bases and 7 bases, there was a span of 5 bases. The germline CDR1 and CDR2 sequences are LNHDA and SQIVND (reference sequence). The CDR3: CASSKSNSPLHF. CDR3 DNA sequence: TGTGCCAGTAGTAAATCAAATTCACCCCTCCACTTT. Drawing the rest from reference TRBV19 and TRBJ1-6, the complete variable domain is DGGITQSPKYLFRKEGQNVTLSCEQNLNHDAMYWYRQDPGQGLRLIYYSQIVNDFQKGDIAEGYSVSREKKESFPLTVTSAQKNPTAFYLCASSKSNSPLHFGNGTRLTVT.

The CDR3 bases are TGTGCCAGCAGCCAAGATGTCGGGGATCCTTATGGCTACACCTTC. This codes for CASSQDVGDPYGYTF. V gene TRBV3-1 (or the pseudogene TRBV3-2) combines with J gene TRBJ1-2; D is unresolved. CDR3 length: 15 residues. V lost 0 bases to trimming and J lost 5 bases, with 13 bases between them. Germline V gene data show CDR1 as LGHDT and CDR2 as YNNKEL (reference sequence).

V usage is TRBV6-6 and J usage is TRBJ1-2; 7 nucleotides agree with TRBD1. With V trimmed by 2 bases and J by 2 bases, 8 bases remained unmatched. CDR1 is MNHNY, CDR2 SVGAGI, per germline (reference sequence). The CDR3 length is 16 residues. CDR3 sequence reads: CASSYPPGQSNYGYTF. In nucleotides, the CDR3 is TGTGCCAGCAGTTACCCACCGGGACAGTCAAACTATGGCTACACCTTC.

The chain carries TRBV1 and TRBJ2-7; the table's D gene call, TRBD1, was not cross checked with the DNA. TRBV1 is flagged as a pseudogene. The CDR3 is 13 amino acids. The CDR3: CTSSQADRDEQYF. The CDR3 coding sequence is TGCACCAGCAGCCAGGCGGACAGGGACGAGCAGTACTTC.

The chain combines TRBV9 with TRBJ1-3; TRBD1 might be the D (5 bases). Germline V gene lookup returns CDR1 SGDLS and CDR2 YYNGEE. The CDR3 runs 14 residues. V lost 4 bases, J lost 1 base, and 9 bases lay in between. The CDR3 sequence is CASSTPGSGNTIYF. The CDR3, as DNA: TGTGCCAGCAGCACTCCAGGGTCTGGAAACACCATATATTTT.

The chain couples TRBV29-1 to TRBJ1-2, with D maybe TRBD1 (6 bases). The V end lost 3 bases, the J end lost 2 bases, and 10 bases lay between the germline ends. This CDR3 contains 13 residues. Per germline, CDR1 SQVTM and CDR2 ANQGSEA. The CDR3 is CSVDSGENYGYTF. CDR3 bases: TGCAGCGTTGATTCAGGGGAAAACTATGGCTACACCTTC.

This chain uses TRBV4-1 with TRBJ1-4; D ambiguous. The CDR3 runs 15 residues. Germline values: CDR1 MGHRA, CDR2 YSYEKL. The V end was cut by 4 bases, the J end by 0 bases, with 9 bases between. CDR3 sequence (DNA): TGCGCCAGCAGCCTGAGAATTGCAACTAATGAAAAACTGTTTTTT. Protein sequence: CASSLRIATNEKLFF.

A remark on this clone: The identical CDR3 is also encoded by other nucleotide sequences in the sample. This chain links TRBV5-6 with TRBJ2-7; possibly TRBD1 for D (5 bases). This CDR3 region has 13 residues. Trimming stripped 7 bases from V and 0 bases from J, with 11 bases between. The V gene's germline CDR1 is SGHDT and CDR2 YYEEEE. The CDR3 here is CASAVGRSYEQYF. The CDR3 bases are TGTGCCAGCGCGGTGGGGCGCTCCTACGAGCAGTACTTC.

The rearrangement links TRBV7-8 to TRBJ1-1; tentatively, D is TRBD1 (5 bases). Germline CDR1 reads SGHVS; CDR2 reads FQNEAQ. There are 13 residues in the CDR3. V dropped 4 bases and J dropped 0 bases, with 6 bases sitting between them. The CDR3 sequence is CASSSTVNTEAFF. In DNA, the CDR3 is TGTGCCAGCAGCTCGACAGTGAACACTGAAGCTTTCTTT.

For this clone: This sample also contains other DNA sequences that code for the same CDR3. The chain joins TRBV5-5 to TRBJ2-3; TRBD1 matches at 8 bases. The CDR3 loop spans 15 amino acids. CDR1 and CDR2 (germline): SGHKS, YYEKEE (reference sequence). V gave up 0 bases and J gave up 0 bases; unmatched junction bases: 0. The CDR3 region has the DNA TGTGCCAGCAGCTTGGGACAGGGGAGCACAGATACGCAGTATTTT. It yields the protein CASSLGQGSTDTQYF.

V and J are TRBV12-5 and TRBJ2-1; a possible D gene is TRBD1 (5 bases). V lost 7 bases and J 6 bases, leaving 19 bases between the germline ends. The CDR3 loop spans 15 amino acids. Germline CDR1 is LGHNT and CDR2 is FRNRAP. CDR3 in DNA: TGTGCTAGTGATTCGCAGGGATCCCTACGCAATGAGCAGTTCTTC. It is translated as CASDSQGSLRNEQFF.

V is TRBV19 and J is TRBJ2-7; D might be TRBD2 (7 bases). This CDR3 has 15 residues. V shed 7 bases and J shed 1 base, with 17 bases lying between them. Germline V gene lookup returns CDR1 LNHDA and CDR2 SQIVND (reference sequence). The CDR3 spells CASKSGGGTSYEQYF. The CDR3 coding sequence is TGTGCCAGTAAGTCGGGGGGCGGGACATCCTACGAGCAGTACTTC.

This clone was seen only once. The rearrangement uses TRBV21-1 and TRBJ2-7. TRBV21-1 is designated a pseudogene. This CDR3 has 16 residues. The CDR3 sequence: CASIYPNPPSGDEQYF. Written as DNA, the CDR3 is TGTGCCAGCATCTATCCAAACCCCCCGTCTGGGGACGAGCAGTACTTC.

The chain joins TRBV2 to TRBJ1-2, with D possibly matching TRBD1 (6 bases). The CDR3 totals 14 residues. CDR1 is SNHLY, CDR2 FYNNEI, per germline. V gave up 7 bases and J gave up 7 bases, with 19 bases separating them. This chain's CDR3 is CASNPRTTGSGYTF. CDR3 nucleotides: TGTGCCAGCAATCCTCGTACGACAGGATCTGGCTACACCTTC.